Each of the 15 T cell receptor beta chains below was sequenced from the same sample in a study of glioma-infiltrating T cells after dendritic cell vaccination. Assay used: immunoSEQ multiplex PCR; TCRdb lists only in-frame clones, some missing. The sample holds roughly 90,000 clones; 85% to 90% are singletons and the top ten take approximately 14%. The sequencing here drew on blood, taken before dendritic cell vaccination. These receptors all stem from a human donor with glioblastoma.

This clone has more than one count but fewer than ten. CDR3: CASSRAETQYF. CDR3 nucleotides: TGTGCCAGCTCACGAGCGGAGACCCAGTACTTC. The chain has TRBV18 and TRBJ2-5; D not certain. Germline loops: CDR1 KGHSH, CDR2 LQKENI. The V end lost 4 bases, the J end lost 5 bases, and 5 bases lay between the germline ends. This CDR3 region has 11 residues.

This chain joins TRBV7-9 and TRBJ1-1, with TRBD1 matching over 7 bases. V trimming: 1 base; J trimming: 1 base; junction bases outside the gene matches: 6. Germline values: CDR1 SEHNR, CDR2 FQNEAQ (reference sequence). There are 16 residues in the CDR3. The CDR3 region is CASSLVAGGRNTEAFF. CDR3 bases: TGTGCCAGCAGCTTAGTGGCAGGGGGTAGGAACACTGAAGCTTTCTTT.

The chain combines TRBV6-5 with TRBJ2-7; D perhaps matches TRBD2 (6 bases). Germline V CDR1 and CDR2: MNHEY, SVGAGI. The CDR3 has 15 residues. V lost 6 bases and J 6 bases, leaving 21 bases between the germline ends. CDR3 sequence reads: CASSQTPTSLLEQYF. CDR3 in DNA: TGTGCCAGCAGCCAAACCCCCACTAGCCTCCTCGAGCAGTACTTC.

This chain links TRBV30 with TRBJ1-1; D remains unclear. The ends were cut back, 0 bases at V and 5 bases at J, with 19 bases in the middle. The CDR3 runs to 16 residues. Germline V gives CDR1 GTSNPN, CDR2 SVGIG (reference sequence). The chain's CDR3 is CAWSVQRPGFGTEAFF. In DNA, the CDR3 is TGTGCCTGGAGTGTACAAAGACCGGGTTTTGGGACTGAAGCTTTCTTT.

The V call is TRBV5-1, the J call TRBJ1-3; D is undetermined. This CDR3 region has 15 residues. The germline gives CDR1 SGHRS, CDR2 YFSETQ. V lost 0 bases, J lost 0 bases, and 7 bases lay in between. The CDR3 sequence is CASSLDKSSGNTIYF. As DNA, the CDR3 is TGCGCCAGCAGCTTGGACAAAAGCTCTGGAAACACCATATATTTT.

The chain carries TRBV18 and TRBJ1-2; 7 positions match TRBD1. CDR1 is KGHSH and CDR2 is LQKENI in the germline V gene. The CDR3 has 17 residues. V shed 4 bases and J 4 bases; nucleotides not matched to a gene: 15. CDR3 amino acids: CASSLNPDSGGIYGYTF. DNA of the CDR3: TGTGCCAGCTCACTCAATCCTGACTCAGGGGGTATCTATGGCTACACCTTC.

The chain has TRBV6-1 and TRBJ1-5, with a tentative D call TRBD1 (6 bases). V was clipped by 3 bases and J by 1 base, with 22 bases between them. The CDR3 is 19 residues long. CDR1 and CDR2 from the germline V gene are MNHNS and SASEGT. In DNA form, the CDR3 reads TGTGCCAGCAGTGAGTCACCCACGTCCGGGACACTAAGCAATCAGCCCCAGCATTTT. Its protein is CASSESPTSGTLSNQPQHF.

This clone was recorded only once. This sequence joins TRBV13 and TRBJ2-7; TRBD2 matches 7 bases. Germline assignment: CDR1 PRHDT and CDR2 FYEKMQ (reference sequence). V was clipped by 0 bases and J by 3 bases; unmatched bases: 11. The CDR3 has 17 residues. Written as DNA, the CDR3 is TGTGCCAGCAGCTTAGGGGCGGGGGTGTACGGAGGCTACGAGCAGTACTTC. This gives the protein CASSLGAGVYGGYEQYF.

The CDR3 coding sequence is TGTGCCAGCAGTTTTCTGCTGCGCGGGAACACCGGGGAGCTGTTTTTT. Translation gives CASSFLLRGNTGELFF. V usage is TRBV28 and J usage is TRBJ2-2; D not certain. This CDR3 spans 16 amino acids. The germline V and J ends were trimmed by 3 bases and 1 base, with 12 bases remaining between them. Looked up from germline, CDR1 is MDHEN and CDR2 is SYDVKM.

CDR3 protein: CASSQGLAAAGELFF. The CDR3 DNA reads as TGCGCCAGCAGCCAGGGACTAGCGGCGGCCGGGGAGCTGTTTTTT. The chain has TRBV5-1 and TRBJ2-2; 11 bases are a match to TRBD2. The length of the CDR3 is 15 residues. The germline V gene encodes CDR1 SGHRS and CDR2 YFSETQ. V lost 4 bases and J lost 6; bases outside the gene matches: 5.

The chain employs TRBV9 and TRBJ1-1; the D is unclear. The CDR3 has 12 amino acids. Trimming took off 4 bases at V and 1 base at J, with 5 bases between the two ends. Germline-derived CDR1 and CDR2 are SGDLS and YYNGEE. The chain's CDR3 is CASSRGNTEAFF. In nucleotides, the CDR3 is TGTGCCAGCAGCCGGGGGAACACTGAAGCTTTCTTT.

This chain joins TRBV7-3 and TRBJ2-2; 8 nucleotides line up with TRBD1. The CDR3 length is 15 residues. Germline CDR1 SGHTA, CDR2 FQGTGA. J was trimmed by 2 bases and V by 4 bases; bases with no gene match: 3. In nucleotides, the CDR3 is TGTGCCAGCAGCTCGGGACAGGTCAACACCGGGGAGCTGTTTTTT. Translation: CASSSGQVNTGELFF.

The CDR3 loop reads CASSFSGGANEQYF. CDR3 nucleotides: TGTGCCAGCAGCTTTTCTGGGGGGGCCAACGAGCAGTACTTC. V usage is TRBV5-4 and J usage is TRBJ2-7, with D possibly being TRBD2 (7 bases). Trimming cost V 2 bases and J 5 bases, with 14 bases left between them. Germline V gene sequence: CDR1 SGHNT, CDR2 YYREEE (reference sequence). This CDR3 spans 14 amino acids. The variable domain in full, completed from reference TRBV5-4 and TRBJ2-7, reads ETGVTQSPTHLIKTRGQQVTLRCSSQSGHNTVSWYQQALGQGPQFIFQYYREEENGRGNFPPRFSGLQFPNYSSELNVNALELDDSALYLCASSFSGGANEQYFGPGTRLTVT.

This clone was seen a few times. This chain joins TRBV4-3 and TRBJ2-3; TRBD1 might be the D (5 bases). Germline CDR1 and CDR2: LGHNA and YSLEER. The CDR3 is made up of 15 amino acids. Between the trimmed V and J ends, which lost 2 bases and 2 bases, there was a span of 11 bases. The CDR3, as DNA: TGCGCCAGCAGCCAATTGGCAGGGCTCACAGATACGCAGTATTTT. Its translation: CASSQLAGLTDTQYF.

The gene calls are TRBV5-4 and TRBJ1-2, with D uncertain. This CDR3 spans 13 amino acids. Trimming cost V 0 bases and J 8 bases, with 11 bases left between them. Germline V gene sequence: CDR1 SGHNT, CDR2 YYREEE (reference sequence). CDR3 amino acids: CASSLGGPGGYTF. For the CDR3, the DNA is TGTGCCAGCAGCTTGGGAGGGCCGGGCGGCTACACCTTC.